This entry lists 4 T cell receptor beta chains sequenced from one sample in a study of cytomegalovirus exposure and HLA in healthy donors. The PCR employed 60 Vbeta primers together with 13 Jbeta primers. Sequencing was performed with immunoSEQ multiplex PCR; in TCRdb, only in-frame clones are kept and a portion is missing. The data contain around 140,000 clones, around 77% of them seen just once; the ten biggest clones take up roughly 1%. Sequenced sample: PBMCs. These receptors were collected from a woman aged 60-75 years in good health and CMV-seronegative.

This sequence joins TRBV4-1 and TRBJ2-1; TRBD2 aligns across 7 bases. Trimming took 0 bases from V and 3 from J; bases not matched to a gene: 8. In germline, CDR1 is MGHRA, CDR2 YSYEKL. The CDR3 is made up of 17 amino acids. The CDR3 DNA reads TGCGCCAGCAGCCAAGAAGGCAGGGACTATCTCTACAATGAGCAGTTCTTC. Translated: CASSQEGRDYLYNEQFF.

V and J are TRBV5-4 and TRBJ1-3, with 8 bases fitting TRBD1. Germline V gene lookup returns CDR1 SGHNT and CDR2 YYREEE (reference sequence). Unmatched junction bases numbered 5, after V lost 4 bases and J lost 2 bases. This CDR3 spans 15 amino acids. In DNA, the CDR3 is TGTGCCAGCAGCGAGGGACAGGTCACTGGAAACACCATATATTTT. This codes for CASSEGQVTGNTIYF.

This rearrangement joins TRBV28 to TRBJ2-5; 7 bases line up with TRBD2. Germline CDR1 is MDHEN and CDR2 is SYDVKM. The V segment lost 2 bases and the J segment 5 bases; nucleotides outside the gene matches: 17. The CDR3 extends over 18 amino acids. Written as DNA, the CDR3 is TGTGCCAGCAGTTTACAGTCGAGACTAGCCCTGTCGGGCGAGACCCAGTACTTC. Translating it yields CASSLQSRLALSGETQYF.

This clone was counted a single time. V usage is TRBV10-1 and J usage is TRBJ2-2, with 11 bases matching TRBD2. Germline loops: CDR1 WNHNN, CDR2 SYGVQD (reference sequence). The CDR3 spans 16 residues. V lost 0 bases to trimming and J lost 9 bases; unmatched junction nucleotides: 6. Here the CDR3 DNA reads TGCGCCAGCAGTGAGTCGTCGACTAGCGGGATGAGGGAGCTGTTTTTT. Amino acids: CASSESSTSGMRELFF.